A single T cell receptor (beta chain) is shown here with its context. Its antigen remains unknown. The PBMCs had their origin in roughly 9.4 ml of fresh peripheral blood. This sample is part of a study of Graves' ophthalmopathy and Graves' hyperthyroidism. The study's findings and limits: Predictions made by the model for ophthalmopathy progression reached just over 70% sensitivity and around 72% specificity. Also, most clonotypes expanded in the thyroid above 0.001 frequency appeared in blood. The 13-signature model separated ophthalmopathy from stable hyperthyroidism at 85% to 90% sensitivity and roughly 81% specificity.

The sequenced template was RNA, covering the TCR beta CDR3 region. An opening RT-PCR round employed HTBI primers and preceded a second-round multiplex PCR. TCRdb fed the multiplex PCR reads into MiXCR, producing one record per CDR3 protein. The sample carries 200,000 to 250,000 distinct CDR3 sequences, less than 55% recorded once. Germline CDR1 ENHRY, CDR2 SYGVKD. The CDR3 covers 15 residues. V was cut by 10 bases and J by 4 bases, with 23 bases left in between. This receptor was identified in an adult man with Graves' ophthalmopathy. This chain links TRBV10-3 with TRBJ2-7; the D call may be TRBD1 or TRBD2 (6 bases each). Sequencing used peripheral blood. In DNA, the CDR3 is TGTGCCAGCTCACCTGGCGGGACAATTGATTACGAGCAGTACTTC. This encodes CASSPGGTIDYEQYF.